The 18 T cell receptor beta chains below come from one sample, sequenced in a study of Tregs in tolerant kidney transplant recipients (dated by TCRdb to between 2018 and 2020). The time point label here, explained by the study, means: blood sample drawn before combined kidney and bone marrow transplant. Library method: the immunoSEQ multiplex PCR assay. TCRdb took this table from immuneACCESS and kept in-frame rearrangements with V and J called. Such tables lack part of the clones; where checked against another copy, unresolved V genes explain under half of the gap, and the rest is unexplained. This specimen's table enumerates fewer than 55,000 clones. The leading ten clones occupy 0.83% of the sample. Source: CD4+ T cells from blood, taken before the transplant. The origin of the receptors is a human donor who received a combined kidney and bone marrow transplant.

Of note for this clone: Coverage ceases 3 residues before the CDR3 finishes, and the germline J gene fills in the end. This chain uses TRBV19 with TRBJ2-3; 13 nucleotides agree with TRBD2. The germline V gene has CDR1 LNHDA and CDR2 SQIVND (reference sequence). Trimming at V came to 7 bases and at J to 6 bases, leaving 4 bases not matched to a gene. This CDR3 has 14 amino acids. The CDR3 region is CASTMTSGRDTQYF. Incomplete CDR3 DNA: TGTGCCAGTACGATGACTAGCGGGAGGGATACG.

Points on this clone: The CDR3 extends 3 residues past the end of the read, so its final part is completed from the germline J gene. The V call is TRBV24-1, the J call TRBJ2-1; no reliable D call. Between the trimmed V and J ends, which lost 6 bases and 7 bases, there was a span of 15 bases. This CDR3 has 14 residues. CDR1 and CDR2 from the germline V gene are KGHDR and SFDVKD. CDR3 in amino acids: CATSKSVLGNEQFF. The sequenced CDR3 bases are TGTGCCACCAGTAAGTCCGTACTCGGTAATGAG.

On this clone: The read falls 3 residues short of the CDR3 end, and the missing part is taken from the germline J gene. V usage is TRBV5-6 and J usage is TRBJ1-1; no clear D. The germline V gene encodes CDR1 SGHDT and CDR2 YYEEEE. V was pared by 5 bases and J by 4 bases, with 9 bases between. The CDR3 contains 12 residues. CDR3 loop: CASSYSITEAFF. The DNA read from the CDR3 is TGTGCCAGCAGTTACTCTATCACTGAA.

As concerns this clone: The sequence runs out 3 residues before the end of the CDR3; the remainder is reconstructed from the germline J gene. The V call is TRBV11-2, the J call TRBJ1-3, with D possibly TRBD1 on 6 matching bases. This CDR3 region has 15 residues. V shed 3 bases and J shed 2 bases, with 11 bases lying between them. Germline V gene data show CDR1 as SGHAT and CDR2 as FQNNGV. The sequenced CDR3 bases are TGTGCCAGCAGCTTTAGGGGGATTGCTGGAAACACC. It codes for CASSFRGIAGNT. The CDR3, in full, reads CASSFRGIAGNTIYF.

As to this clone: The CDR3 extends 3 residues past the end of the read, so its final part is completed from the germline J gene. This chain links TRBV30 with TRBJ2-2; 12 nucleotides align to TRBD2. Germline CDR1 reads GTSNPN; CDR2 reads SVGIG (reference sequence). This CDR3 is built from 16 residues. V was pared by 1 base and J by 7 bases, with 7 bases of the junction left unmatched. The CDR3 loop is CAWSARLAGEFGELFF. Partial CDR3 DNA: TGTGCCTGGAGTGCTCGACTAGCGGGAGAATTCGGGGAG. The whole variable domain, remainder taken from reference TRBV30 and TRBJ2-2, is SQTIHQWPATLVQPVGSPLSLECTVEGTSNPNLYWYRQAAGRGLQLLFYSVGIGQISSEVPQNLSASRPQDRQFILSSKKLLLSDSGFYLCAWSARLAGEFGELFFGEGSRLTVL.

Remarks on this clone: The DNA ends 3 residues before the CDR3 does, and the rest of the CDR3 is filled in from the germline J gene. The chain employs TRBV19 and TRBJ2-1, with D maybe TRBD1 (6 bases). V lost 10 bases, J lost 8 bases, and 18 bases lay in between. In germline, CDR1 is LNHDA, CDR2 SQIVND (reference sequence). The CDR3 loop spans 13 amino acids. The DNA read from the CDR3 is TGTGCCACCAACCAGGGGCGAGGCGATGAG. This codes for CATNQGRGDE. The complete CDR3 reads CATNQGRGDEQFF.

Concerning this clone: The sequenced fragment ends 3 residues before the CDR3 boundary, so the rest is inferred from the germline J gene. The chain has TRBV11-2 and TRBJ2-1; 7 bases are shared with TRBD1. V lost 1 base, J lost 2 bases, and 2 bases stayed unmatched. This CDR3 region has 15 residues. The germline V gene has CDR1 SGHAT and CDR2 FQNNGV. The CDR3 here is CASSLVQGAYNEQFF. The CDR3 DNA, read in part, is TGTGCCAGCAGCTTAGTTCAGGGGGCCTACAATGAG.

Notes on this clone: The read ends 3 residues early relative to the CDR3; the germline J gene fills the gap. V and J are TRBV7-9 and TRBJ2-5; D ambiguous. The CDR3 totals 15 residues. CDR1 SEHNR and CDR2 FQNEAQ come from the germline V gene (reference sequence). The V end lost 1 base, the J end lost 1 base, and 10 bases lay between the germline ends. The CDR3 DNA, read in part, is TGTGCCAGCAGCTTAGTTAACAGCCTCCAAGAGACC. It codes for CASSLVNSLQET. The CDR3 reads in full as CASSLVNSLQETQYF. The whole variable domain, filled in from reference TRBV7-9 and TRBJ2-5, reads DTGVSQNPRHKITKRGQNVTFRCDPISEHNRLYWYRQTLGQGPEFLTYFQNEAQLEKSRLLSDRFSAERPKGSFSTLEIQRTEQGDSAMYLCASSLVNSLQETQYFGPGTRLLVL.

Partial CDR3 DNA: TGTGCCAGCTCGCAGGGGAGGACTACAGATACG. Encoded protein: CASSQGRTTDT. The entire CDR3 is CASSQGRTTDTQYF. The chain links TRBV6-2 or TRBV6-3 to TRBJ2-3, with D perhaps being TRBD1 or TRBD2 (6 bases each). The read ends 3 residues shy of where the CDR3 ends; the end is completed using the germline J gene. This CDR3 region has 14 residues. The germline V gene encodes CDR1 MNHEY and CDR2 SVGEGT. V was cut by 8 bases and J by 3 bases, with 15 bases left in between.

For this clone: The CDR3 is cut off 3 residues early in the read; its end comes from the germline J gene. At the DNA level, this CDR3 is encoded by other sequences in the same sample as well. The chain is built from TRBV7-2 and TRBJ2-5; the D is unclear. CDR1 is SGHTA, CDR2 FQGNSA, per germline. This CDR3 has 13 amino acids. Trimming shortened V by 1 base and J by 5 bases, and 8 bases separated the two germline ends. Partial CDR3 DNA: TGTGCCAGCAGCTTAGGCGCATCCGAGACC. Encoded protein: CASSLGASET. The whole CDR3 region reads CASSLGASETQYF.

Partial CDR3 DNA: TGCGCCAGCAGCTTGGAGGGGAGCAATTCACCC. Translating it yields CASSLEGSNSP. From start to end, the CDR3 is CASSLEGSNSPLHF. The rearrangement links TRBV5-1 to TRBJ1-6; D might be TRBD1 (5 bases). The read falls 3 residues short of the CDR3 end, and the missing part is taken from the germline J gene. Trimming removed 0 bases at V and 7 bases at J, with 8 bases between. This CDR3 comprises 14 residues. Germline CDR1 and CDR2: SGHRS and YFSETQ.

Comment on this clone: The read ends 3 residues shy of where the CDR3 ends; the end is completed using the germline J gene. The V gene is TRBV6-1, the J gene TRBJ1-5; a possible D gene is TRBD1 (6 bases). Trimming shortened V by 3 bases and J by 9 bases, and 9 bases separated the two germline ends. CDR1 is MNHNS and CDR2 is SASEGT in the germline V gene. The CDR3 covers 12 residues. The CDR3 sequence is CASSEGGGPQHF. The covered CDR3 bases are TGTGCCAGCAGTGAGGGAGGGGGGCCC.

As to this clone: The read halts 3 residues ahead of the CDR3 end, with the missing end drawn from the germline J gene. The genes are TRBV19 and TRBJ2-4; the match to TRBD1 covers 7 bases. CDR1 is LNHDA, CDR2 SQIVND, per germline (reference sequence). The CDR3 is 15 amino acids. Trimming cost V 3 bases and J 0 bases; bases outside gene matches: 2. CDR3 DNA, as far as it was read: TGTGCCAGTAGTATGGGACAGTTAGCCAAAAACATT. Its protein is CASSMGQLAKNI. The full CDR3 sequence reads CASSMGQLAKNIQYF.

With regard to this clone: The read stops 3 residues short of the end of the CDR3; the missing end is completed from the germline J gene. This chain joins TRBV20-1 and TRBJ1-2; TRBD1 agrees at 9 bases. Germline assignment: CDR1 DFQATT and CDR2 SNEGSKA (reference sequence). The CDR3 length is 13 residues. J gave up 7 bases and V 2 bases, and 5 bases lay outside the gene matches. The DNA read from the CDR3 is TGCAGTGCTAGATCGGACAGGGGCTCTGGC. Translated: CSARSDRGSG. The whole CDR3 is CSARSDRGSGYTF.

Worth noting for this clone: Sequencing ends 3 residues short of the CDR3 end; the germline J gene provides the rest. The chain couples TRBV7-9 to TRBJ2-7; D tentatively reads TRBD1 or TRBD2 (5 bases each). This CDR3 is built from 14 residues. V shed 1 base and J shed 5 bases, with 12 bases lying between them. In germline, CDR1 is SEHNR, CDR2 FQNEAQ (reference sequence). The chain's CDR3 is CASSLVRQGDEQYF. The DNA read from the CDR3 is TGTGCCAGCAGCTTAGTTCGGCAGGGAGACGAG.

To note about this clone: The CDR3 end falls 3 residues outside the read, so it is completed with the germline J gene. The chain links TRBV6-2 or TRBV6-3 to TRBJ2-1, with no clear D. The germline V gene encodes CDR1 MNHEY and CDR2 SVGEGT. Trimming stripped 7 bases from V and 5 bases from J, with 6 bases between. This CDR3 contains 11 residues. The CDR3 spells CASTTHNEQFF. CDR3 DNA, as far as it was read: TGTGCCAGCACCACTCACAATGAG.

Details on this clone: The read is 3 residues too short to cover the CDR3 end, so that end is filled in from the germline J gene. The chain combines TRBV5-1 with TRBJ2-1; D is ambiguous. Deletions cut 0 bases from V and 0 bases from J, with 13 bases between. CDR3 length: 17 amino acids. CDR1 SGHRS and CDR2 YFSETQ come from the germline V gene. The chain's CDR3 is CASSLETFSSSYNEQFF. Partial CDR3 DNA: TGCGCCAGCAGCTTGGAGACTTTTAGTAGCTCCTACAATGAG. The full variable domain, its missing parts supplied by reference TRBV5-1 and TRBJ2-1, is KAGVTQTPRYLIKTRGQQVTLSCSPISGHRSVSWYQQTPGQGLQFLFEYFSETQRNKGNFPGRFSGRQFSNSRSEMNVSTLELGDSALYLCASSLETFSSSYNEQFFGPGTRLTVL.

With respect to this clone: The read terminates 3 residues before the CDR3 end, so the remaining end is supplied by the germline J gene. V gene TRBV5-1 combines with J gene TRBJ1-1; D possibly corresponds to TRBD1 (5 bases). This CDR3 has 14 amino acids. Looked up from germline, CDR1 is SGHRS and CDR2 is YFSETQ. Deletions cut 1 base from V and 2 bases from J, with 9 bases between. The CDR3 is CASSLYGGNTEAFF. The DNA read from the CDR3 is TGCGCCAGCAGCTTGTACGGGGGAAACACTGAA. The full variable domain, in which reference TRBV5-1 and TRBJ1-1 provide the parts outside the CDR3, is KAGVTQTPRYLIKTRGQQVTLSCSPISGHRSVSWYQQTPGQGLQFLFEYFSETQRNKGNFPGRFSGRQFSNSRSEMNVSTLELGDSALYLCASSLYGGNTEAFFGQGTRLTVV.